One and the same sample provided the 2 T cell receptor beta chains below, sequenced in a study of cytomegalovirus exposure and HLA in healthy donors. The PCR had 60 Vbeta and 13 Jbeta primers. The protocol was immunoSEQ multiplex PCR, while the TCRdb copy is restricted to in-frame clones and leaves out a portion. This table holds 100,000 to 150,000 clones, 74% found once. The source material was PBMCs. The source of these receptors is a man aged 35-49 years in good health and CMV-seropositive.

V and J are TRBV14 and TRBJ2-5; D is perhaps TRBD1 (6 bases). The V end was cut by 3 bases, the J end by 1 base, with 15 bases between. This CDR3 region has 16 residues. Germline loops: CDR1 SGHDN, CDR2 FVKESK. The CDR3 nucleotides read TGTGCCAGCAGCCAGCGGACAGTATCTATCCAAGAGACCCAGTACTTC. Translation: CASSQRTVSIQETQYF.

The rearrangement joins TRBV11-3 to TRBJ2-1; the match to TRBD2 covers 12 bases. The J segment lost 3 bases and the V segment lost 5 bases, leaving 2 bases of the junction unmatched. CDR3 length equals 15 residues. The germline CDR1 and CDR2 sequences are SGHNT and YENEEA. CDR3 sequence: CASSPLAGGYNEQFF. The CDR3 DNA follows: TGTGCCAGCAGCCCACTAGCGGGAGGCTACAATGAGCAGTTCTTC.